Presented here are 13 T cell receptor beta chains from one specimen sequenced in a study of control samples from healthy donors and cancer patients. Produced via immunoSEQ multiplex PCR; TCRdb's table is partial and in-frame only. The data show tens of thousands of clones, with 89% seen just once and roughly 6.7% held by the top ten. Sequenced sample: blood. The receptors here all came from a man aged 50 to 60 in good health.

The chain links TRBV2 to TRBJ1-1; D is unresolved. The germline gives CDR1 SNHLY, CDR2 FYNNEI. V lost 6 bases to trimming and J lost 7 bases, with 18 bases between them. The CDR3 extends over 14 amino acids. CDR3 bases: TGTGCCAGCAGGTACCCCACGACACCCAGTGAAGCTTTCTTT. The encoded protein is CASRYPTTPSEAFF.

In nucleotides, the CDR3 is TGTGCCAGCAGTTCCCACAGGGGGCGGAGAAACACCATATATTTT. Translation gives CASSSHRGRRNTIYF. The chain employs TRBV6-5 and TRBJ1-3, with TRBD1 matching 9 bases. Trimming removed 4 bases from V and 5 bases from J; junction bases left unmatched: 6. This CDR3 has 15 amino acids. Germline V gives CDR1 MNHEY, CDR2 SVGAGI.

The chain combines TRBV30 with TRBJ1-2; 10 positions match TRBD1. This CDR3 is built from 14 residues. With V trimmed by 2 bases and J by 8 bases, 8 bases remained unmatched. The germline gives CDR1 GTSNPN, CDR2 SVGIG (reference sequence). The CDR3 DNA sequence: TGTGCCTGGAGTTGGGGACAGGGGATAGAGGGCTACACCTTC. Its protein product is CAWSWGQGIEGYTF.

The gene calls are TRBV24-1 and TRBJ2-5; D not certain. From germline, CDR1 is KGHDR and CDR2 SFDVKD. Trimming cost V 4 bases and J 2 bases, with 4 bases left between them. CDR3 size: 12 residues. In DNA, the CDR3 is TGTGCCACCAGTGACTTTCAAGAGACCCAGTACTTC. This sequence encodes CATSDFQETQYF.

This sequence joins TRBV19 and TRBJ2-5, with 10 bases fitting TRBD1. CDR1 LNHDA and CDR2 SQIVND come from the germline V gene (reference sequence). Trimming cost V 1 base and J 1 base; bases outside gene matches: 9. This CDR3 has 18 residues. DNA for the CDR3: TGTGCCAGTAGTATAGGCCTAACCCGGGACAGGGGCCAAGAGACCCAGTACTTC. This translates into CASSIGLTRDRGQETQYF.

The genes are TRBV6-5 and TRBJ1-2; no reliable D call. V was pared by 2 bases and J by 1 base, with 5 bases between. Germline values: CDR1 MNHEY, CDR2 SVGAGI. CDR3 length: 13 residues. CDR3 coding DNA: TGTGCCAGCAGTTACGGGCTTAACTATGGCTACACCTTC. Translating gives CASSYGLNYGYTF.

The chain employs TRBV11-1 and TRBJ1-5; no clear D gene. V was clipped by 2 bases and J by 0 bases, with 2 bases between them. This CDR3 spans 13 amino acids. Germline CDR1 is SGHAT and CDR2 is FQDESV (reference sequence). The CDR3 spells CASSLHSNQPQHF. CDR3 coding DNA: TGTGCCAGCAGCTTACATAGCAATCAGCCCCAGCATTTT.

This chain links TRBV7-8 with TRBJ2-3; 7 bases match TRBD2. Unmatched junction bases numbered 4, after V lost 0 bases and J lost 7 bases. CDR3 length: 14 residues. Germline V gene data show CDR1 as SGHVS and CDR2 as FQNEAQ. The CDR3 sequence: CASSLAGGKNTQYF. The DNA for the CDR3 is TGTGCCAGCAGCTTAGCGGGGGGGAAGAATACGCAGTATTTT.

The rearrangement joins TRBV7-2 to TRBJ1-1; no clear D gene. V lost 0 bases, J lost 4 bases, and 3 bases lay in between. CDR1 and CDR2 (germline): SGHTA, FQGNSA. The CDR3 totals 12 residues. This CDR3 is CASSLASTEAFF. Written as DNA, the CDR3 is TGTGCCAGCAGCTTAGCGTCCACTGAAGCTTTCTTT.

This clone has only a few counts. The gene calls are TRBV20-1 and TRBJ2-1, with TRBD2 matching 9 bases. J gave up 5 bases and V 3 bases, and 11 bases lay outside the gene matches. The CDR3 has 16 residues. Germline CDR1 reads DFQATT; CDR2 reads SNEGSKA (reference sequence). The DNA of the CDR3 is TGCAGTGCTAGTGGGAGATTAGCGGGGGTACACAATGAGCAGTTCTTC. Amino acid sequence: CSASGRLAGVHNEQFF.

This rearrangement joins TRBV19 to TRBJ1-6, with D hard to call. The CDR3 has 13 residues. Trimming took off 7 bases at V and 7 bases at J, with 11 bases between the two ends. The germline CDR1 and CDR2 sequences are LNHDA and SQIVND (reference sequence). CDR3 nucleotide sequence: TGTGCCAGTAATTTCCGAGGGAATTCACCCCTCCACTTT. It codes for CASNFRGNSPLHF.

The rearrangement links TRBV5-1 to TRBJ1-2, with a weak D call TRBD1 (5 bases). V was trimmed by 2 bases and J by 8 bases, leaving 10 bases between them. CDR1 and CDR2 (germline): SGHRS, YFSETQ. This CDR3 is 12 amino acids long. CDR3: CASSFPGSGYTF. CDR3 coding DNA: TGCGCCAGCAGCTTCCCAGGGAGCGGCTACACCTTC.

The CDR3 sequence is CASSYRPTGGTEAFF. In nucleotides, the CDR3 is TGTGCCAGCAGTTACCGACCGACAGGGGGCACTGAAGCTTTCTTT. The V gene is TRBV6-6, the J gene TRBJ1-1; TRBD1 matches at 9 bases. The ends lost 2 bases at V and 4 bases at J; junction bases unmatched: 5. CDR1 and CDR2 from the germline V gene are MNHNY and SVGAGI (reference sequence). This CDR3 has 15 residues.